This TCR beta chain stems from a study of shared clonotypes between healthy human individuals. On the study more broadly: Contributing individuals were a couple of females and a few males aged 18 to 49. Three plates were used per donor for CD4 naive, three for CD4 memory, two for CD8 naive and one for CD8 memory.

Each replicate PCR on the sorted subsets used about 0.2 ug DNA (around 31,000 T cell genomes). Measured with immunoSEQ multiplex PCR; TCRdb has only the in-frame clones, and not every one. The repertoire holds about 2.3 million clones, with 85% to 95% as singletons. To note about this clone: As yet, its antigen is unknown.

Broader study findings: Across a few donors, naive CD4 shared 5% to 5.5%, naive CD8 about 3.2%, memory CD4 more than 2%, memory CD8 about 0.4%.

The CDR3 is 13 amino acids. Trimming cost V 7 bases and J 3 bases, with 13 bases left between them. CDR1 and CDR2 from the germline V gene are MDHEN and SYDVKM. The sequenced sample consisted of naive CD4+ T cells from PBMCs. Regarding subset: CD45RA+ positively selected. The source is a man aged 18 to 30 in good health. Some clones in this sample may be carry-over from other donors' samples. The V call is TRBV28, the J call TRBJ2-7; D remains unclear. CDR3: CASTLPDRYEQYF. Here the CDR3 DNA reads TGTGCCAGCACCCTCCCCGATCGCTACGAGCAGTACTTC.